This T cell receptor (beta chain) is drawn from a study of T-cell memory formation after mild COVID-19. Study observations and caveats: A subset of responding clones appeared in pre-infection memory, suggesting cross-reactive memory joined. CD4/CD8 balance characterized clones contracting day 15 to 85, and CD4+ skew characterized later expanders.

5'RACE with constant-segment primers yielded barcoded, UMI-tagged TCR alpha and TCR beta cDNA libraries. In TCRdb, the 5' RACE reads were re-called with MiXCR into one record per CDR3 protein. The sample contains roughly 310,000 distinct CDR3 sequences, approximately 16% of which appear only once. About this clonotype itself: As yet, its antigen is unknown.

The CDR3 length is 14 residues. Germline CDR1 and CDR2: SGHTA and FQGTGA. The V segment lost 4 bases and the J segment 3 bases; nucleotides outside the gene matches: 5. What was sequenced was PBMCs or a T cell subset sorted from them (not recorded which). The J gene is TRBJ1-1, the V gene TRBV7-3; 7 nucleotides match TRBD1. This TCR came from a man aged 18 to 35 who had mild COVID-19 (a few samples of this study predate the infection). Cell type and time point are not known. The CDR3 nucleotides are TGTGCCAGCAGCTCCACAGGGGAGGACACTGAAGCTTTCTTT. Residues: CASSSTGEDTEAFF. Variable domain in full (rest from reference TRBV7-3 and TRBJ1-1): GAGVSQTPSNKVTEKGKYVELRCDPISGHTALYWYRQSLGQGPEFLIYFQGTGAADDSGLPNDRFFAVRPEGSVSTLKIQRTERGDSAVYLCASSSTGEDTEAFFGQGTRLTVV.